This T cell receptor (beta chain) stems from a study of blood T cell repertoires in COVID-19. In the original analysis: From reference gene primer amplification, estimates of nucleated cell counts were derived. Profiling relied on immunoSEQ multiplex PCR, and the TCRdb table lists in-frame clones only, not all of them. The V and J calls and clone size are taken from that table; D and trimming were inferred from the DNA. In the table there are around 430,000 clones, just under 90% of which are singletons. The receptor was derived from a woman aged 45-60 years who had recovered from COVID-19. Source material: PBMCs or T cells enriched from blood (not recorded which).

This chain's CDR3 is CASSLGGGDEQFF. The CDR3, as DNA: TGTGCCAGCAGCCTCGGGGGGGGCGATGAGCAGTTCTTC. V and J are TRBV5-8 and TRBJ2-1; 8 bases match TRBD2. Germline lookup yields CDR1 SGHTS and CDR2 YDEGEE. CDR3 length equals 13 residues. Trimming removed 4 bases from V and 8 bases from J; junction bases left unmatched: 5.